The 10 T cell receptor beta chains presented below share a single source sample, sequenced in a study of breast tumors, draining lymph nodes, adjacent tissues. TCRdb passed the multiplex PCR reads through MiXCR, listing each CDR3 protein once. Of over 200,000 distinct CDR3 sequences listed, less than 40% are singletons. Breast cancer patients provided tissue from their axillary draining lymph nodes. The sample comprised axillary lymph node tissue. The receptors were gathered from a female donor with breast cancer. Some clones in this sample may be carry-over from other donors' samples.

In its sample, this clonotype was seen many times. One end of the junction varies from germline; a read error may be responsible. The chain carries TRBV5-1 and TRBJ1-3, with D maybe TRBD1 (5 bases). The CDR3 extends over 16 amino acids. Germline V gene sequence: CDR1 SGHRS, CDR2 YFSETQ. The CDR3 loop is CTSSPGGRNSGNTIYF. DNA of the CDR3: TGCACCAGCAGCCCGGGGGGACGGAACTCTGGAAACACCATATATTTT.

This rearrangement joins TRBV7-9 to TRBJ1-5, with no clear D. Germline assignment: CDR1 SEHNR and CDR2 FQNEAQ (reference sequence). This CDR3 spans 14 amino acids. The germline V and J ends were trimmed by 5 bases and 4 bases, with 12 bases remaining between them. In DNA form, the CDR3 reads TGTGCCAGCAGCACTGGGAGTCGAAATCAGCCCCAGCATTTT. This codes for CASSTGSRNQPQHF.

This clonotype has a count of ten or more. V and J are TRBV5-1 and TRBJ1-6; D is perhaps TRBD1 (6 bases). Trimming removed 3 bases from V and 8 bases from J, with 12 bases in between. Germline CDR1 is SGHRS and CDR2 is YFSETQ. The CDR3 totals 14 residues. The CDR3 sequence is CASSSKDRYSPLHF. The CDR3 coding sequence is TGCGCCAGCAGCTCCAAGGACAGATATTCACCCCTCCACTTT.

This clonotype turned up a few times. A much bigger clone sits one base away, suggesting this may be a read error. The chain is built from TRBV5-1 and TRBJ2-1; D is unclear. This CDR3 comprises 12 residues. In germline, CDR1 is SGHRS, CDR2 YFSETQ. CDR3 sequence: CASSLSSNEHFF. The CDR3 DNA reads as TGCGCCAGCAGCTTAAGCAGCAATGAGCACTTCTTC.

At least ten counts were recorded for this clonotype. The chain uses TRBV12-3 or TRBV12-4 and TRBJ2-3; D may be TRBD1 or TRBD2 (6 bases each). Trimming took off 3 bases at V and 8 bases at J, with 9 bases between the two ends. The CDR3 totals 12 residues. The CDR3 loop reads CASSFGGGTQYF. The CDR3 DNA reads as TGTGCCAGCAGTTTCGGGGGCGGTACGCAGTATTTT.

This clonotype was counted a few times. A read error may explain this, as a much larger clone is one base away. The J gene is TRBJ2-1, the V gene TRBV9; D gene unclear. The CDR3 extends over 15 amino acids. Germline CDR1 SGDLS, CDR2 YYNGEE. The CDR3 region is CASSVGLGPNGEPFF. In nucleotides, the CDR3 is TGTGCCAGCAGCGTAGGTCTGGGCCCCAACGGTGAGCCGTTCTTC.

In its sample, this clonotype was seen a few times. A read error may explain this, as a much larger clone is one base away. V and J are TRBV7-2 and TRBJ2-1, with D perhaps being TRBD1 or TRBD2 (5 bases each). CDR3 size: 15 residues. The germline CDR1 and CDR2 sequences are SGHTA and FQGNSA. The CDR3 DNA is TGTGCCAGCAGCGACCTGGGACGCCAGCACAATGAGCAGCTCTTC. Amino acids: CASSDLGRQHNEQLF.

The chain combines TRBV11-3 with TRBJ2-7; no clear D. The germline V gene has CDR1 SGHNT and CDR2 YENEEA. This CDR3 has 13 residues. Trimming cost V 5 bases and J 6 bases, with 14 bases left between them. The chain's CDR3 is CASSPRTVFEQYF. The CDR3 nucleotides read TGTGCCAGCAGCCCGAGGACGGTCTTCGAGCAGTACTTC.

This clonotype has ten or more counts. V gene TRBV12-3 or TRBV12-4 combines with J gene TRBJ1-5; D gene uncertain. The CDR3 runs 14 residues. Trimming took off 7 bases at V and 0 bases at J, with 10 bases between the two ends. DNA of the CDR3: TGTGCCAGCACGTACGGGAATAGCAATCAGCCCCAGCATTTT. This codes for CASTYGNSNQPQHF.

The gene calls are TRBV20-1 and TRBJ2-5; 7 positions agree with TRBD2. The CDR3 has 16 residues. The V segment lost 4 bases and the J segment 1 base; nucleotides outside the gene matches: 12. Germline V gives CDR1 DFQATT, CDR2 SNEGSKA (reference sequence). DNA for the CDR3: TGCAGTGCTAAAGAGGGGAGGGCCTGGGGCCAAGAGACCCAGTACTTC. Its protein is CSAKEGRAWGQETQYF.